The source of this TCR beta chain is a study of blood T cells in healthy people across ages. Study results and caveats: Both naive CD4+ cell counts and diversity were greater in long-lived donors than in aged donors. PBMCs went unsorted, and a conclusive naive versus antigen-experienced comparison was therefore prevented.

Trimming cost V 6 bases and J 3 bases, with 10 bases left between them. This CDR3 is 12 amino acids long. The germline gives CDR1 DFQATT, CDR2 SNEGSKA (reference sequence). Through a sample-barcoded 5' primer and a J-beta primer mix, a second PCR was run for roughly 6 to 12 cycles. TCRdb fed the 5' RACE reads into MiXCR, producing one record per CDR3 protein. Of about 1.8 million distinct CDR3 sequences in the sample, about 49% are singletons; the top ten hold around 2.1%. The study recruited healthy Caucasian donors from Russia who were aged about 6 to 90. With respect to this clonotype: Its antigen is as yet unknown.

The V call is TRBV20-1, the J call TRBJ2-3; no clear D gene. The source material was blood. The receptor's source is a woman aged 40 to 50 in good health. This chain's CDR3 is CSAMTRTDTQYF. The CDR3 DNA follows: TGCAGTGCCATGACACGGACAGATACGCAGTATTTT.